This TCR beta chain appears in the sequencing data of a study of shared clonotypes between healthy human individuals. A note on this clone: Its antigen remains unidentified.

Roughly 200 ng DNA, 30,000 to 35,000 T cell genomes, went into each sorted-subset replicate PCR. Data came from immunoSEQ multiplex PCR; TCRdb stores just in-frame clones and leaves some out. The data hold approximately 720,000 clones, with roughly 70% observed a single time. The CDR3 sequence is 14 residues long. Trimming took 7 bases from V and 0 from J, leaving 10 bases between them. The germline gives CDR1 SGDLS, CDR2 YYNGEE. The study's findings and limits: Naive CD4 clonotypes were shared across a handful of donors at roughly 5.3%.

The receptor was derived from a woman aged 30 to 39 in good health. This chain connects TRBV9 to TRBJ2-2, with unresolved D. The specimen was memory CD4+ T cells sorted from blood. Stated subset: CD45RA-negative fraction. CDR3 loop: CASREAANTGELFF. For the CDR3, the DNA is TGTGCCAGCCGTGAGGCGGCGAACACCGGGGAGCTGTTTTTT.